These T cell receptor beta chains were read from a single sample in a study of memory CD4+ T cells and cytomegalovirus serostatus. Sequencing was performed with immunoSEQ multiplex PCR; in TCRdb, only in-frame clones are kept and a portion is missing. The table shows over 45,000 clones, with 82% occurring only once. Sequencing used memory CD4+ T cells from blood. The receptors derive from an adult in good health and CMV-seronegative. Some clones in this sample may be carry-over from other donors' samples. Both conserved end residues are part of each CDR3. A D gene is named only where the DNA matches it firmly. Part of the rows lack a size; the others show once, few, many or a class for expanded clones.

CDR3 DNA: TGTGCCAGCAGTTTAGGTGGGTCCGGTGAAAAACTGTTTTTT
CDR3 protein: CASSLGGSGEKLFF
clone size: once
V gene: TRBV28
J gene: TRBJ1-4
D gene: .

CDR3 DNA: TGTGCCAGCAGTCCTGGACAGGAGAACACTGAAGCTTTCTTT
CDR3 protein: CASSPGQENTEAFF
clone size: .
V gene: TRBV6-4
J gene: TRBJ1-1
D gene: TRBD1

CDR3 DNA: TGTGCCAGTAGCCCCCACGAACAGGGCGTAGGGACCCAGTACTTC
CDR3 protein: CASSPHEQGVGTQYF
clone size: once
V gene: TRBV19
J gene: TRBJ2-5
D gene: .

CDR3 DNA: TGTGCCAGTAGTCCGAAACCGGGACTTGGCACAGATACGCAGTATTTT
CDR3 protein: CASSPKPGLGTDTQYF
clone size: .
V gene: TRBV19
J gene: TRBJ2-3
D gene: .

CDR3 DNA: TGCGCCAGCAGCCTGACAGGCTACACTGAAGCTTTCTTT
CDR3 protein: CASSLTGYTEAFF
clone size: medium-sized
V gene: TRBV5-1
J gene: TRBJ1-1
D gene: .

CDR3 DNA: TGTGCCAACCACCGGGAGGTCCTCTATGGCTACACCTTC
CDR3 protein: CANHREVLYGYTF
clone size: .
V gene: TRBV6-5
J gene: TRBJ1-2
D gene: .

CDR3 DNA: TGTGCCAGCAGCAGTACAGGGGGCCGAACCGAGAACTATGGCTACACCTTC
CDR3 protein: CASSSTGGRTENYGYTF
clone size: .
V gene: TRBV9
J gene: TRBJ1-2
D gene: TRBD1

CDR3 DNA: TGCGCCAGCAGCTTGGGACTAGCGGCCACCGGGGAGCTGTTTTTT
CDR3 protein: CASSLGLAATGELFF
clone size: .
V gene: TRBV5-1
J gene: TRBJ2-2
D gene: TRBD2

CDR3 DNA: TGTGCCGGGGGGACGGATGGCGGGAGGGAGACCCAGTACTTC
CDR3 protein: CAGGTDGGRETQYF
clone size: .
V gene: TRBV30
J gene: TRBJ2-5
D gene: TRBD2

CDR3 DNA: TGTGCCAGCAGCTTCTGGGGGGGTAACGAGCAGTACTTC
CDR3 protein: CASSFWGGNEQYF
clone size: .
V gene: TRBV5-5
J gene: TRBJ2-7
D gene: TRBD2

CDR3 DNA: TGTGCCAGCAGCTTAGCGTTTTCGGGGGCCTACGAGCAGTACTTC
CDR3 protein: CASSLAFSGAYEQYF
clone size: .
V gene: TRBV7-2
J gene: TRBJ2-7
D gene: .

CDR3 DNA: TGTGCCAGCAGCCCAAACGGGCTGAACACCGGGGAGCTGTTTTTT
CDR3 protein: CASSPNGLNTGELFF
clone size: .
V gene: TRBV7-7
J gene: TRBJ2-2
D gene: .

CDR3 DNA: TGCAGCGCATCCCCGGGACAGGGGATGAACGAGCAGTACTTC
CDR3 protein: CSASPGQGMNEQYF
clone size: .
V gene: TRBV29-1
J gene: TRBJ2-7
D gene: TRBD1

CDR3 DNA: TGTGCCAGCAGCTTGGTTCCCAGGGCCCACGAGCAGTACTTC
CDR3 protein: CASSLVPRAHEQYF
clone size: .
V gene: TRBV5-5
J gene: TRBJ2-7
D gene: .

CDR3 DNA: TGTGCCAGCAGCCCCGGACAGGGAAACTATGGCTACACCTTC
CDR3 protein: CASSPGQGNYGYTF
clone size: .
V gene: TRBV7-2
J gene: TRBJ1-2
D gene: TRBD1

CDR3 DNA: TGTGCCAGCGAACCGAATAGCAATCAGCCCCAGCATTTT
CDR3 protein: CASEPNSNQPQHF
clone size: .
V gene: TRBV6-1
J gene: TRBJ1-5
D gene: .

CDR3 DNA: TGTGCCTGGAGCGTTAGGGGGTCTGGTGGCTACACCTTC
CDR3 protein: CAWSVRGSGGYTF
clone size: .
V gene: TRBV30
J gene: TRBJ1-2
D gene: .

CDR3 DNA: TGTGCCAGCAGCTTTTGGACGGGAGGCTACACCTTC
CDR3 protein: CASSFWTGGYTF
clone size: .
V gene: TRBV7-2
J gene: TRBJ1-2
D gene: .

CDR3 DNA: TGTGCCAGCAGCTTGACAGGGAGCTCCTACGAGCAGTACTTC
CDR3 protein: CASSLTGSSYEQYF
clone size: .
V gene: TRBV7-9
J gene: TRBJ2-7
D gene: TRBD1

CDR3 DNA: TGTGCCAGCAGCTTGGTCGGGGCAACGGACACTGAAGCTTTCTTT
CDR3 protein: CASSLVGATDTEAFF
clone size: .
V gene: TRBV5-4
J gene: TRBJ1-1
D gene: .

CDR3 DNA: TGTGCCAGCAGCTTACCAACAAATTCACCCCTCCACTTT
CDR3 protein: CASSLPTNSPLHF
clone size: .
V gene: TRBV7-2
J gene: TRBJ1-6
D gene: .

CDR3 DNA: TGCGCCAGCAGCTTCATGGTTACCCCTGGTAGTGAGCAGTTCTTC
CDR3 protein: CASSFMVTPGSEQFF
clone size: .
V gene: TRBV5-1
J gene: TRBJ2-1
D gene: .

CDR3 DNA: TGTGCCAGCAGTTACTCAGGTTCTGGGGCCAACGTCCTGACTTTC
CDR3 protein: CASSYSGSGANVLTF
clone size: .
V gene: TRBV6-5
J gene: TRBJ2-6
D gene: .

CDR3 DNA: TGTGCCAGCAGTAGATCGGGCCAGGGTGAAAAACTGTTTTTT
CDR3 protein: CASSRSGQGEKLFF
clone size: .
V gene: TRBV2
J gene: TRBJ1-4
D gene: .

CDR3 DNA: TGTGCCAGCAGTCCCCGGACATCTTTCCACGAGCAGTACTTC
CDR3 protein: CASSPRTSFHEQYF
clone size: .
V gene: TRBV28
J gene: TRBJ2-7
D gene: .

CDR3 DNA: TGTGCCAGCAGTTTTCAGGGAGGAGGCTACGAGCAGTACTTC
CDR3 protein: CASSFQGGGYEQYF
clone size: .
V gene: TRBV28
J gene: TRBJ2-7
D gene: .

CDR3 DNA: TGTGCCAGCAGTTCCCGGGACAGGGATGGCTACACCTTC
CDR3 protein: CASSSRDRDGYTF
clone size: .
V gene: TRBV6-5
J gene: TRBJ1-2
D gene: TRBD1

CDR3 DNA: TGTGCCAGCAGTTTATCAGACAGGGGTGGAGGAAACACCATATATTTT
CDR3 protein: CASSLSDRGGGNTIYF
clone size: .
V gene: TRBV28
J gene: TRBJ1-3
D gene: TRBD1

CDR3 DNA: TGCGCCAGCAGGCCCTGGACTAGCGATTCGGAGACCCAGTACTTC
CDR3 protein: CASRPWTSDSETQYF
clone size: .
V gene: TRBV5-1
J gene: TRBJ2-5
D gene: TRBD2

CDR3 DNA: TGTGCCAGCACGACCAACAGGGGGCTCAACTATGGCTACACCTTC
CDR3 protein: CASTTNRGLNYGYTF
clone size: .
V gene: TRBV5-4
J gene: TRBJ1-2
D gene: TRBD1

CDR3 DNA: TGTGCCAGCTCTCGGACTAGCACAGATACGCAGTATTTT
CDR3 protein: CASSRTSTDTQYF
clone size: .
V gene: TRBV18
J gene: TRBJ2-3
D gene: .

CDR3 DNA: TGTGCCAGCAGCGACACAGATACGCAGTATTTT
CDR3 protein: CASSDTDTQYF
clone size: .
V gene: TRBV5-5
J gene: TRBJ2-3
D gene: .

CDR3 DNA: TGTGCCTGGAGCTTAGCGGGAGGGCCGGGGACCCAGTACTTC
CDR3 protein: CAWSLAGGPGTQYF
clone size: .
V gene: TRBV30
J gene: TRBJ2-5
D gene: TRBD2

CDR3 DNA: TGTGCCAGCAGCTTCCTAGCGGGAGTATCCTACGAGCAGTACTTC
CDR3 protein: CASSFLAGVSYEQYF
clone size: .
V gene: TRBV7-2
J gene: TRBJ2-7
D gene: TRBD2

CDR3 DNA: TGTGCCAGCAGCACGGACAGACGTAACTATGGCTACACCTTC
CDR3 protein: CASSTDRRNYGYTF
clone size: .
V gene: TRBV5-4
J gene: TRBJ1-2
D gene: .

CDR3 DNA: TGTGCCAGCAGCTCCCCGGTCTGGGTAGGGGGCTACACTGAAGCTTTCTTT
CDR3 protein: CASSSPVWVGGYTEAFF
clone size: once
V gene: TRBV7-2
J gene: TRBJ1-1
D gene: TRBD1

CDR3 DNA: TGTGCCTGGACTGGACAGAATTCCCTTTATAATTCACCCCTCCACTTT
CDR3 protein: CAWTGQNSLYNSPLHF
clone size: few
V gene: TRBV30
J gene: TRBJ1-6
D gene: .

CDR3 DNA: TGTGCCAGCAGCCGCCAAAGATCGTCCACTGAAGCTTTCTTT
CDR3 protein: CASSRQRSSTEAFF
clone size: .
V gene: TRBV7-2
J gene: TRBJ1-1
D gene: .

CDR3 DNA: TGTGCCAGTAGCTTGACAGTACAGGGGGCCGGAAAACTGTTTTTT
CDR3 protein: CASSLTVQGAGKLFF
clone size: .
V gene: TRBV19
J gene: TRBJ1-4
D gene: TRBD1

CDR3 DNA: TGTGCCAGTAGTCGGCTAGCGGAGTCCTACGAGCAGTACTTC
CDR3 protein: CASSRLAESYEQYF
clone size: .
V gene: TRBV19
J gene: TRBJ2-7
D gene: TRBD2

CDR3 DNA: TGTGCCAGCACCCGACGGTCGAGCTCTGGAAACACCATATATTTT
CDR3 protein: CASTRRSSSGNTIYF
clone size: few
V gene: TRBV28
J gene: TRBJ1-3
D gene: .

CDR3 DNA: TGTGCCAGCAGCCTCGGGTCGGCAGCCTCTGGAAACACCATATATTTT
CDR3 protein: CASSLGSAASGNTIYF
clone size: .
V gene: TRBV7-2
J gene: TRBJ1-3
D gene: .

CDR3 DNA: TGTGCCAGCAGTTCGGAGGGTGAGGGGCTCTACGAGCAGTACTTC
CDR3 protein: CASSSEGEGLYEQYF
clone size: .
V gene: TRBV28
J gene: TRBJ2-7
D gene: .

CDR3 DNA: TGTGCCAGCAGCCAAGCGGAGGGGGCGCATTCCTACGAGCAGTACTTC
CDR3 protein: CASSQAEGAHSYEQYF
clone size: .
V gene: TRBV4-2
J gene: TRBJ2-7
D gene: .

CDR3 DNA: TGTGCCAGCTCGACTAGCGGGACGGGGGGCGATACGCAGTATTTT
CDR3 protein: CASSTSGTGGDTQYF
clone size: .
V gene: TRBV28
J gene: TRBJ2-3
D gene: TRBD2

CDR3 DNA: TGTGCCAGCAGCTTAGGGAGCGGGAGAGTGGTTAATGAGCAGTTCTTC
CDR3 protein: CASSLGSGRVVNEQFF
clone size: .
V gene: TRBV11-2
J gene: TRBJ2-1
D gene: TRBD2

CDR3 DNA: TGTGCCAGCAGCTTGGTGGCCCTCCCATTGGGAAACACCATATATTTT
CDR3 protein: CASSLVALPLGNTIYF
clone size: .
V gene: TRBV5-6
J gene: TRBJ1-3
D gene: .

CDR3 DNA: TGTGCCAGCCTGGGCAGAAACGAAAACATTCAGTACTTC
CDR3 protein: CASLGRNENIQYF
clone size: few
V gene: TRBV11-2
J gene: TRBJ2-4
D gene: .

CDR3 DNA: TGTGCCAGCAGCTTACTGGTTGCTGAAGGCTACACCTTC
CDR3 protein: CASSLLVAEGYTF
clone size: .
V gene: TRBV7-9
J gene: TRBJ1-2
D gene: .

CDR3 DNA: TGTGCCAGTGAGTACAGGCAGGGGCAGTTGGGCAATGAGCAGTTCTTC
CDR3 protein: CASEYRQGQLGNEQFF
clone size: .
V gene: TRBV6-6
J gene: TRBJ2-1
D gene: .

CDR3 DNA: TGTGCCAGCAGCCTCCTTTGGCAGGGCGCGGAGCTGTTTTTT
CDR3 protein: CASSLLWQGAELFF
clone size: .
V gene: TRBV7-2
J gene: TRBJ2-2
D gene: .

CDR3 DNA: TGTGCCAGCGGCCGTTTGGGACAGGACCCTCCTATTCAAGAGACCCAGTACTTC
CDR3 protein: CASGRLGQDPPIQETQYF
clone size: .
V gene: TRBV21-1
J gene: TRBJ2-5
D gene: .

CDR3 DNA: TGTGCCAGCAGCTTAGCGTCTAGCGCGTACAATGAGCAGTTCTTC
CDR3 protein: CASSLASSAYNEQFF
clone size: .
V gene: TRBV7-8
J gene: TRBJ2-1
D gene: .